This TCR beta chain was retrieved from a study of T cell clonotyping in hematopoietic cell transplantation. Overall study results and limits: Higher Inverse Simpson Index values in graft donor and pretransplant recipient predicted broader posttransplant TCR diversity. No sorting was done, leaving CD4 and CD8 contributions mixed. Pathologically expanded recipient clonotypes increased progressively from day 30 to day 180 as diversity fell.

Comment on this clone: Its antigen remains unknown.

The CDR3 consists of 13 residues. Germline loops: CDR1 MNHEY, CDR2 SVGAGI. Deletions cut 6 bases from V and 6 bases from J, with 9 bases between. Recipient blood drawn about 28 days pretransplant and days 30, 100, 180 after. Only in-frame clones appear in the TCRdb table, and some are missing; sequencing was by immunoSEQ multiplex PCR. The data show over a thousand clones, more than 60% seen once. The chain combines TRBV6-5 with TRBJ1-6, with D unclear. The source material was peripheral blood mononuclear cells, sampled 100 days after allogeneic stem cell transplant. The sequence derives from a female patient under 45 who had an allogeneic stem cell transplant, so T cells may come from the graft donor. Some clones in this sample may be carry-over from other donors' samples. The CDR3 DNA follows: TGTGCCAGCAGGACTAAGCTTAATTCACCCCTCCACTTT. Translation gives CASRTKLNSPLHF.